This T cell receptor (beta chain) appears in the sequencing data of a study of CD8+ T cells in alopecia areata. The treatment was: oral pan-JAK inhibitor, 5-10 mg twice daily. Investigators isolated RNA and reverse transcribed it into cDNA to act as the sequencing template. Some clones are missing from TCRdb's copy, which holds only in-frame ones; the method was immunoSEQ multiplex PCR. The sample has approximately 140,000 clones; about 88% are singletons. The source is a human donor with alopecia areata. This sample comprised CD8+ T cells sorted from blood, obtained at week 4, from a patient treated with tofacitinib.

CDR3 coding DNA: TGTGCCAGCAGCCAAGAACCCGGATATGAGCAGTTCTTC. Its protein product is CASSQEPGYEQFF. The chain employs TRBV4-2 and TRBJ2-1; D gene uncertain. The CDR3 is 13 residues long. Trimming removed 0 bases at V and 8 bases at J, with 8 bases between. From germline, CDR1 is LGHNA and CDR2 YNFKEQ.